This T cell receptor (beta chain) comes out of a study of cytomegalovirus exposure and HLA in healthy donors. The V gene end was trimmed by 3 bases and the J gene end by 4 bases; junction bases not matched to a gene: 5. Per germline, CDR1 SGDLS and CDR2 YYNGEE. The CDR3 contains 15 residues. The PCR had 60 Vbeta and 13 Jbeta primers. TCRdb's copy holds only in-frame clones and misses some; the assay was immunoSEQ multiplex PCR. The table lists about 150,000 clones, roughly three quarters of them singletons. The sequenced sample consisted of PBMCs. This TCR came from a man in his sixties in good health and CMV-seronegative. V is TRBV9 and J is TRBJ1-4; TRBD1 matches 8 bases. CDR3 amino acids: CASSASGGGNEKLFF. DNA of the CDR3: TGTGCCAGCAGCGCGTCAGGGGGCGGTAATGAAAAACTGTTTTTT.